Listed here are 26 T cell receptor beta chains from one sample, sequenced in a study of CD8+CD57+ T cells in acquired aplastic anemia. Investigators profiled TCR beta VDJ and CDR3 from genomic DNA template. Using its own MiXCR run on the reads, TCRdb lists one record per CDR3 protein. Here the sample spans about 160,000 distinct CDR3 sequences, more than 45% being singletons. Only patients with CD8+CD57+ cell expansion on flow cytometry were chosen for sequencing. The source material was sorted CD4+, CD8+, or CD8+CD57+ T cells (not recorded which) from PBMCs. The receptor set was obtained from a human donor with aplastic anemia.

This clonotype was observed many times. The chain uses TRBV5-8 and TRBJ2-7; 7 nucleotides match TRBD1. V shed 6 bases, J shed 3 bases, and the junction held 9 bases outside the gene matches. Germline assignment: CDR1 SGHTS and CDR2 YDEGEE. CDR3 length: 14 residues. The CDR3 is CASTYGTAVYEQYF. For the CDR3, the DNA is TGTGCCAGCACCTACGGGACAGCTGTCTACGAGCAGTACTTC.

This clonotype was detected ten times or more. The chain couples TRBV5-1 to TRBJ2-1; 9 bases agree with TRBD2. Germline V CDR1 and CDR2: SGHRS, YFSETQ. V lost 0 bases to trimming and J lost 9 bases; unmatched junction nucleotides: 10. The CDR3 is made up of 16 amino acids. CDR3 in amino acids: CASSLESSGIGGEQFF. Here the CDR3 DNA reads TGCGCCAGCAGCTTGGAGTCTAGCGGGATAGGAGGTGAGCAGTTCTTC.

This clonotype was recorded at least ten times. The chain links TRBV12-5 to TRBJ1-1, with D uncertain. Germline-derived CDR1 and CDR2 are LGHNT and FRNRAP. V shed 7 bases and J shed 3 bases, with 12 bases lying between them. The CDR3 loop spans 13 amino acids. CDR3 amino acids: CASAPGWDTEAFF. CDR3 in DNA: TGTGCTAGTGCCCCCGGTTGGGACACTGAAGCTTTCTTT.

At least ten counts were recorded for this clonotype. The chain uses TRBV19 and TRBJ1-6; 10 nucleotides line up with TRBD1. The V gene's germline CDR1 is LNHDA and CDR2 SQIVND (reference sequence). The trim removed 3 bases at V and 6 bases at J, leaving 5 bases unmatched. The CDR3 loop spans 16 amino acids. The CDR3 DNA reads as TGTGCCAGTAGTATTCCGGGACAGGGGATTAATTCACCCCTCCACTTT. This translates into CASSIPGQGINSPLHF.

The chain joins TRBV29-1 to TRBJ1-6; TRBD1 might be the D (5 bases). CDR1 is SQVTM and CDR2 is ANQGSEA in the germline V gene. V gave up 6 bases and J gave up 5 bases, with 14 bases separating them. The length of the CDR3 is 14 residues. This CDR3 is CSVQADRNNSPLHF. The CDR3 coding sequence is TGCAGCGTCCAAGCCGACAGAAATAATTCACCCCTCCACTTT. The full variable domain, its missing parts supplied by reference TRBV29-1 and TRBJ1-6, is SAVISQKPSRDICQRGTSLTIQCQVDSQVTMMFWYRQQPGQSLTLIATANQGSEATYESGFVIDKFPISRPNLTFSTLTVSNMSPEDSSIYLCSVQADRNNSPLHFGNGTRLTVT.

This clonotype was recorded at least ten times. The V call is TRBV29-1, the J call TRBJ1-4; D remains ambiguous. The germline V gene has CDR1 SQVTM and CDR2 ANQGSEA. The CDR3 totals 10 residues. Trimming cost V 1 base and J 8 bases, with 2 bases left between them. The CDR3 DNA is TGCAGCGTTGAAGCGGAAAAACTGTTTTTT. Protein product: CSVEAEKLFF.

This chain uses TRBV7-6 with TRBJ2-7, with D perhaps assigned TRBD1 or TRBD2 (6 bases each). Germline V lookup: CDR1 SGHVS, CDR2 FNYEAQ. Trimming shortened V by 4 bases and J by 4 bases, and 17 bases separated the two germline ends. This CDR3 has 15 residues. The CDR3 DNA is TGTGCCAGCAGCTCAGCCCTAGGGGGGCCGTACGAGCAGTACTTC. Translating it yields CASSSALGGPYEQYF. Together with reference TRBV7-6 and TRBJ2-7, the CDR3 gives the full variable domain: GAGVSQSPRYKVTKRGQDVALRCDPISGHVSLYWYRQALGQGPEFLTYFNYEAQQDKSGLPNDRFSAERPEGSISTLTIQRTEQRDSAMYRCASSSALGGPYEQYFGPGTRLTVT.

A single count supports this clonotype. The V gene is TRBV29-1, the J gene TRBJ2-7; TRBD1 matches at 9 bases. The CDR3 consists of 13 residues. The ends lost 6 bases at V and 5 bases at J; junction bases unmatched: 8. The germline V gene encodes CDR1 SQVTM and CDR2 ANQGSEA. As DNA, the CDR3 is TGCAGCGTAGCTACAGGGGGCTTGAACGAGCAGTACTTC. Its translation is CSVATGGLNEQYF.

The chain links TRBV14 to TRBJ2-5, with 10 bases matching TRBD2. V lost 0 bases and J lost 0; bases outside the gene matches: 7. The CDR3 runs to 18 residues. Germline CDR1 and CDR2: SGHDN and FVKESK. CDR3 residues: CASSQDRLAGRDQETQYF. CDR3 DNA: TGTGCCAGCAGCCAAGATCGACTAGCGGGCCGTGACCAAGAGACCCAGTACTTC.

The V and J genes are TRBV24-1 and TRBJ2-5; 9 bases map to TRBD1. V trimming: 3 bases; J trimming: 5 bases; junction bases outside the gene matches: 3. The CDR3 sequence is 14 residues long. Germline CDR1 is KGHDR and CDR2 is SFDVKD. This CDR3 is CATSDGTGIETQYF. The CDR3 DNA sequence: TGTGCCACCAGTGATGGGACAGGGATCGAGACCCAGTACTTC.

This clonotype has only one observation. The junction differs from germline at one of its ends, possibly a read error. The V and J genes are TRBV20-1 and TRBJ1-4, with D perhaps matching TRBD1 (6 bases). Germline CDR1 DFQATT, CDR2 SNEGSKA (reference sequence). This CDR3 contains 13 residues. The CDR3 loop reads CSARPGETENLFF. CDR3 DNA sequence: TGCAGTGCTAGGCCAGGGGAAACTGAAAACCTGTTTTTT.

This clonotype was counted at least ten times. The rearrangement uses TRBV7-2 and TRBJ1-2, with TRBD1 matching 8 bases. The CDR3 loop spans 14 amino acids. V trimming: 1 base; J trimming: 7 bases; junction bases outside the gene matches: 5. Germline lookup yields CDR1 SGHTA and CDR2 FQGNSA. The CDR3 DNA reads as TGTGCCAGCAGCTTAGTAGGACAGGGTGCTGGCTACACCTTC. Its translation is CASSLVGQGAGYTF. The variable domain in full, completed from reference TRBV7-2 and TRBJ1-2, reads GAGVSQSPSNKVTEKGKDVELRCDPISGHTALYWYRQSLGQGLEFLIYFQGNSAPDKSGLPSDRFSAERTGGSVSTLTIQRTQQEDSAVYLCASSLVGQGAGYTFGSGTRLTVV.

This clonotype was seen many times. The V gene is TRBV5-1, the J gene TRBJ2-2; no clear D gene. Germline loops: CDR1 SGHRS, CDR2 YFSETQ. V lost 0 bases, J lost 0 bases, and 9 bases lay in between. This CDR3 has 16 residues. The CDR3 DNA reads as TGCGCCAGCAGCTTGGCCCCAGGTGCGAACACCGGGGAGCTGTTTTTT. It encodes CASSLAPGANTGELFF.

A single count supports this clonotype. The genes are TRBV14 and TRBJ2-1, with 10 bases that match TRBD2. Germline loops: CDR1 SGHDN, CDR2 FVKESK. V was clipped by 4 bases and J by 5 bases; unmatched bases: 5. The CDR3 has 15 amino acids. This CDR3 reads CASSLGAGGNNEQFF. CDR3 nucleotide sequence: TGTGCCAGCAGCCTAGGAGCGGGGGGGAACAATGAGCAGTTCTTC.

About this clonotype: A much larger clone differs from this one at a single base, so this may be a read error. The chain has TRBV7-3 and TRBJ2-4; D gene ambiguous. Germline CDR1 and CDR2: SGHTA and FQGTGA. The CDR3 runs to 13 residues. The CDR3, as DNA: TGTGCCGGCAGCCCGAGAGCCAAAAACATTCAGTACTTC. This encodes CAGSPRAKNIQYF.

In nucleotides, the CDR3 is TGCAGGGCGACTAGCGGGACAAACAATGAGCAGTTCTTC. Translated, it gives CRATSGTNNEQFF. V and J are TRBV20-1 and TRBJ2-1, with 11 bases that match TRBD2. In germline, CDR1 is DFQATT, CDR2 SNEGSKA (reference sequence). CDR3 size: 13 residues.

The CDR3 nucleotides read TGTGCCACCCAGGGGTTAGGCACTGAAGCTTTCTTT. Its protein product is CATQGLGTEAFF. The chain has TRBV24-1 and TRBJ1-1; D possibly corresponds to TRBD1 (6 bases). The V and J ends lost 9 bases and 4 bases respectively, with 11 bases between them. The CDR3 contains 12 residues. Germline V gives CDR1 KGHDR, CDR2 SFDVKD.

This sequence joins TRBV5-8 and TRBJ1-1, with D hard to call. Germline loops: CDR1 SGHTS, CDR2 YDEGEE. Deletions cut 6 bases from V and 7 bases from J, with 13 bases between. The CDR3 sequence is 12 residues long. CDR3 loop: CASILSRSEAFF. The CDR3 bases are TGTGCCAGCATCCTCTCCCGGAGTGAAGCTTTCTTT.

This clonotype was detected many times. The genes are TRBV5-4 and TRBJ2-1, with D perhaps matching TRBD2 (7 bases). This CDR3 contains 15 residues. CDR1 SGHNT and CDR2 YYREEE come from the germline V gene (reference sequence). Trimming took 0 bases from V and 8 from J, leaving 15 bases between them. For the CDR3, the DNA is TGTGCCAGCAGCTTGGAACAGGGAGGGCAGGATGAGCAGTTCTTC. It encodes CASSLEQGGQDEQFF.

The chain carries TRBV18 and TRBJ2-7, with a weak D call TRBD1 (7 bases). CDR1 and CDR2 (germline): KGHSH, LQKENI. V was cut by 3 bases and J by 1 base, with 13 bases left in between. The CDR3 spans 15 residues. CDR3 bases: TGTGCCAGCTCACCTGGAGGGACAGAGTCCTACGAGCAGTACTTC. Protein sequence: CASSPGGTESYEQYF.

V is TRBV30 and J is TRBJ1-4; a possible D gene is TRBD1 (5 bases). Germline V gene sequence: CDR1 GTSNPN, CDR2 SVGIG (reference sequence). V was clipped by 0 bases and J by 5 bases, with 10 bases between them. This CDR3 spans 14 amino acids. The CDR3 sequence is CAWSVQVMNEKLFF. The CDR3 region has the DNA TGTGCCTGGAGTGTACAGGTGATGAATGAAAAACTGTTTTTT.

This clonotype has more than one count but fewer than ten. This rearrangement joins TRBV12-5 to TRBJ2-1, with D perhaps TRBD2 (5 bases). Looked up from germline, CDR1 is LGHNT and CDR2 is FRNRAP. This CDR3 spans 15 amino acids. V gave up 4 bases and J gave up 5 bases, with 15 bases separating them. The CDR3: CASGSKPGENNEQFF. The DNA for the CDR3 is TGTGCTAGTGGTTCGAAACCCGGGGAAAACAATGAGCAGTTCTTC. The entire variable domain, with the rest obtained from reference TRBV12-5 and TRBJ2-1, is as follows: DARVTQTPRHKVTEMGQEVTMRCQPILGHNTVFWYRQTMMQGLELLAYFRNRAPLDDSGMPKDRFSAEMPDATLATLKIQPSEPRDSAVYFCASGSKPGENNEQFFGPGTRLTVL.

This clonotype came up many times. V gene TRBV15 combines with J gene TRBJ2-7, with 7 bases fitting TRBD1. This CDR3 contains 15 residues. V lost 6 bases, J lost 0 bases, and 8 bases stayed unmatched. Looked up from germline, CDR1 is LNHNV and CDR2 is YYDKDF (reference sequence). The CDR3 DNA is TGTGCCACCAGTCTACAACAGGGGAGCTCCTACGAGCAGTACTTC. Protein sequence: CATSLQQGSSYEQYF.

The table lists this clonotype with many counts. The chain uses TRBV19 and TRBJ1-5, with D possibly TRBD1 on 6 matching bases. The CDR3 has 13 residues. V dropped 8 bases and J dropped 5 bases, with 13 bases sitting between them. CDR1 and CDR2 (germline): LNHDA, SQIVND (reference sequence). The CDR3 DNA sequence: TGTGCCAGTGGGGACATAGCCGATCAGCCCCAGCATTTT. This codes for CASGDIADQPQHF.

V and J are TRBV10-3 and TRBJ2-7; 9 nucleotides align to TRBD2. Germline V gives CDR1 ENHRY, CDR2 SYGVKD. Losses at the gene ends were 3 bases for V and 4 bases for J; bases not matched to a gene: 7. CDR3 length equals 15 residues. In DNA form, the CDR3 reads TGTGCCATCAGTGATAGGGCGGGGGGGTGGTACGAGCAGTACTTC. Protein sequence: CAISDRAGGWYEQYF.

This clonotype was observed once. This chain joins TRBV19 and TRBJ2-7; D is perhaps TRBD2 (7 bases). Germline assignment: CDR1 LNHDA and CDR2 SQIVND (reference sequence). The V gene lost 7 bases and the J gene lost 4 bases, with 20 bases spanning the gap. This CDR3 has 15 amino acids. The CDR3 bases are TGTGCCAGTACCTCCCGGTCGGGGGGCTCGTACGAGCAGTACTTC. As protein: CASTSRSGGSYEQYF.